What follows describes a single T cell receptor (beta chain). The sample holds a few counts of this clonotype. Its binding antigen is unknown. Base qualities are not provided; no much larger clone lies one nucleotide away. The sample comes from a study of response to subunit inactivated influenza vaccine (dated by TCRdb to about 2018). Regarding the study in general: Deep quantitative T cell receptor repertoire profiling was used in the study to track responses to a trivalent subunit inactivated influenza vaccine. Overall results and qualifications from the work: According to the authors, only a limited number of new T cells may be recruited by each seasonal influenza vaccination.

According to the germline V gene, CDR1 reads ENHRY and CDR2 reads SYGVKD. V loses 5 bases of germline sequence and J loses 4 bases, and the interval between the two ends is 18 bases. Reading from cysteine to phenylalanine, the CDR3 counts 15 amino acids. Solely the CDR3 DNA is kept, with 45 bases framed from the first base. The receptor library was made with RT-PCR. For sequencing, an Illumina HiSeq 2500 was employed. TCRdb took the public reads, trimmed them with fastp at Q25, ran MiXCR for clone calling and kept in-frame beta chains. Each record represents a unique CDR3 protein, reported with the most common genes and DNA among its rows. Across this sample there are roughly 780,000 distinct CDR3 sequences, with roughly 20% seen only once. Roughly a tenth of the sample belongs to the ten largest clones.

The source of this sequence is a man between 50 and 59 years old who received an inactivated influenza vaccine. Donor details come from another sample of the same person, matched by shared clones. Material: PBMCs from blood, obtained 5 to 6 days after vaccination. The V and J segments used are TRBV10-3 and TRBJ2-7; TRBD1 is possibly the D segment (6 matching bases). The CDR3 protein: CAISSSETGRYEQYF. The DNA sequence is TGTGCCATCAGTTCTTCGGAGACAGGACGATACGAGCAGTACTTC.